This is a list of T cell receptor beta chains from one sample in a study of shared clonotypes between healthy human individuals. Libraries were prepared by immunoSEQ multiplex PCR; TCRdb keeps only in-frame clonotypes and omits some of them. The data contain 2 million to 2.5 million clones, approximately 94% of them singletons. The sequenced sample consisted of naive CD8+ T cells sorted from blood. The receptors were gathered from a man between 18 and 29 years old in good health. The CDR3 runs from the conserved cysteine through the conserved F or W. Fields, in order: J gene, CDR3 length, clone size, V gene, D gene, CDR3 DNA, CDR3 protein. The D gene is left open where the match is weak. Where a row states a size, it is once, few, many or the class of an expanded clone; other rows omit it.

TRBJ1-6 | 16 | NA | TRBV19 | NA | TGTGCCAGTAGCATCGTGGGGGGATCCTATAATTCACCCCTCCACTTT | CASSIVGGSYNSPLHF
TRBJ2-1 | 18 | NA | TRBV13 | TRBD2 | TGTGCCAGCAGCTTAAGGACTAGCGGGGGGGCCCGGTACAATGAGCAGTTCTTC | CASSLRTSGGARYNEQFF
TRBJ2-7 | 14 | NA | TRBV9 | NA | TGTGCCAGCAGCGTAGGACTAGTTTCCTACGAGCAGTACTTC | CASSVGLVSYEQYF
TRBJ1-2 | 13 | once | TRBV5-6 | NA | TGTGCCAGCAGCCTCGGCGGGAGTTATGGCTACACCTTC | CASSLGGSYGYTF
TRBJ2-1 | 14 | NA | TRBV6-5 | NA | TGTGCCAGCAGTTTCCTTAGCTCCTACAATGAGCAGTTCTTC | CASSFLSSYNEQFF
TRBJ2-1 | 15 | NA | TRBV6-5 | TRBD2 | TGTGCCAGCAGCCCTTTTGCGGGGGGCTACGATGAGCAGTTCTTC | CASSPFAGGYDEQFF
TRBJ2-7 | 15 | NA | TRBV30 | NA | TGTGCCTGCCAAACTCGACAGACTTTTACCTACGAGCAGTACTTC | CACQTRQTFTYEQYF
TRBJ2-7 | 16 | NA | TRBV9 | TRBD2 | TGTGCCAGCAGCGCAGGGACTAGCGGGAGTAGCTACGAGCAGTACTTC | CASSAGTSGSSYEQYF
TRBJ2-6 | 18 | NA | TRBV11-3 | NA | TGTGCCAGCAGCTTATGGTCGAGGGTTGGAGCTGGGGCCAACGTCCTGACTTTC | CASSLWSRVGAGANVLTF
TRBJ2-1 | 12 | once | TRBV30 | TRBD2 | TGTGCCTGGAGAAGTAGCGGGGGGCCTTGGTTCTTC | CAWRSSGGPWFF
TRBJ2-7 | 14 | NA | TRBV6-5 | NA | TGTGCCAGCAGTTACGCGGGTGAGGGCCACGAGCAGTACTTC | CASSYAGEGHEQYF
TRBJ2-1 | 15 | NA | TRBV5-1 | TRBD2 | TGCGCCAGCAGCCCCGTCGGGGGGGCCTACAATGAGCAGTTCTTC | CASSPVGGAYNEQFF
TRBJ2-7 | 14 | NA | TRBV6-6 | TRBD2 | TGTGCCAGCAGTTACTCTAGCGGGAGTCGGGAGCAGTACTTC | CASSYSSGSREQYF
TRBJ2-1 | 18 | NA | TRBV30 | TRBD2 | TGTGCCTGGAGTGTACTTCCACAGGCTAGCGGGAGTACAGATGAGCAGTTCTTC | CAWSVLPQASGSTDEQFF
TRBJ2-2 | 13 | NA | TRBV30 | NA | TGTGCCTGGAGGATAAACAGGGCCGGGGAGCTGTTTTTT | CAWRINRAGELFF
TRBJ2-1 | 14 | NA | TRBV7-6 | TRBD2 | TGTGCCAGCAGCCCGACTAGCGGGAACAATGAGCAGTTCTTC | CASSPTSGNNEQFF
TRBJ2-3 | 14 | once | TRBV9 | NA | TGTGCCAGCAACAGCGGGCCTAGCACAGATACGCAGTATTTT | CASNSGPSTDTQYF
TRBJ1-3 | 15 | NA | TRBV21-1 | NA | TGTGCCAGCAGCAAAGTTCCGGGGTCTGGAAACACCATATATTTT | CASSKVPGSGNTIYF
TRBJ2-7 | 14 | NA | TRBV27 | NA | TGTGCCAGCAGTTCCGGGACCGCCACCTACGAGCAGTACTTC | CASSSGTATYEQYF
TRBJ2-7 | 13 | NA | TRBV27 | NA | TGTGCCAGCAGTTTTTCCGAATCCTACGAGCAGTACTTC | CASSFSESYEQYF
TRBJ2-1 | 17 | NA | TRBV7-9 | NA | TGTGCCAGCAGCTTAGTTGGGGTGGGCAGGGGTGGTAATGAGCAGTTCTTC | CASSLVGVGRGGNEQFF
TRBJ2-7 | 11 | NA | TRBV20-1 | NA | TGCAGTGCATACGAAGCCTACGAGCAGTACTTC | CSAYEAYEQYF
TRBJ2-3 | 16 | NA | TRBV5-1 | NA | TGCGCCAGCAGCTTGGAGATAGGGGTAATGACAGATACGCAGTATTTT | CASSLEIGVMTDTQYF
TRBJ2-7 | 15 | NA | TRBV9 | NA | TGTGCCAGCACGGCGGGGATCAGGGGTGACAGCGAGCAGTACTTC | CASTAGIRGDSEQYF
TRBJ2-3 | 15 | once | TRBV13 | NA | TGTGCCAGCAGCTTAGAGGGTCAGGGAACAGATACGCAGTATTTT | CASSLEGQGTDTQYF
TRBJ1-5 | 15 | NA | TRBV7-8 | NA | TGTGCCAGCAGCTTAAGTAGGGGAAAGGATCAGCCCCAGCATTTT | CASSLSRGKDQPQHF
TRBJ2-2 | 18 | once | TRBV4-3 | NA | TGCGCCAGCAGCCAAGAGTCTAGCGCTCACTCGAACACCGGGGAGCTGTTTTTT | CASSQESSAHSNTGELFF
TRBJ1-5 | 15 | NA | TRBV5-8 | NA | TGTGCCAGCAGCGTGGAACCGTTTAGCAATCAGCCCCAGCATTTT | CASSVEPFSNQPQHF
TRBJ1-4 | 16 | NA | TRBV9 | NA | TGTGCCAGCAGCGACCGGGAAGGGGCAACTAATGAAAAACTGTTTTTT | CASSDREGATNEKLFF
TRBJ2-5 | 14 | NA | TRBV5-1 | NA | TGCGCCAGCAGCTGGACCGGACTCCAAGAGACCCAGTACTTC | CASSWTGLQETQYF
TRBJ2-7 | 14 | NA | TRBV7-9 | NA | TGTGCCAGCAGCGGAGGGGAAGTAAAATACGAGCAGTACTTC | CASSGGEVKYEQYF
TRBJ2-7 | 13 | NA | TRBV4-1 | NA | TGCGCCAGCGCCCACAGGGATACCTACGAGCAGTACTTC | CASAHRDTYEQYF
TRBJ2-2 | 16 | NA | TRBV27 | NA | TGTGCCAGCAGTTTAGGATGGGGCAGGGCTGCCGGGGAGCTGTTTTTT | CASSLGWGRAAGELFF
TRBJ2-3 | 14 | NA | TRBV5-3 | NA | TGTGCCAGAAGCTTTACTATAGGTTCAGATACGCAGTATTTT | CARSFTIGSDTQYF
TRBJ2-5 | 16 | NA | TRBV5-6 | NA | TGTGCCAGCAGCTGGGGGGGCCATTCCCCTCGGGAGACCCAGTACTTC | CASSWGGHSPRETQYF
TRBJ2-7 | 15 | NA | TRBV5-8 | NA | TGTGCCAGCAGCTTGCGTGGGGCGTCAACGTACGAGCAGTACTTC | CASSLRGASTYEQYF
TRBJ1-1 | 13 | once | TRBV5-6 | NA | TGTGCCAGCAGCTTGGGATCGGGTCCTGAAGCTTTCTTT | CASSLGSGPEAFF
TRBJ2-7 | 17 | NA | TRBV2 | TRBD1 | TGTGCCAGCAGTGAATGGACAGGGGGCGCAAGGGCCTACGAGCAGTACTTC | CASSEWTGGARAYEQYF
TRBJ2-3 | 15 | NA | TRBV4-2 | TRBD2 | TGTGCCAGCAGCCAACGGGCGGGGGGGACAGATACGCAGTATTTT | CASSQRAGGTDTQYF
TRBJ1-1 | 16 | NA | TRBV13 | NA | TGTGCCAGCAGCGTAAATCCCGGGCCAATGAACACTGAAGCTTTCTTT | CASSVNPGPMNTEAFF
TRBJ2-1 | 16 | NA | TRBV4-1 | TRBD1 | TGCGCCAGCAGCCAACCCGGACAGGAGCTAGGCAATGAGCAGTTCTTC | CASSQPGQELGNEQFF
TRBJ1-1 | 16 | NA | TRBV13 | NA | TGTGCCAGCAGCTTAGGACCGACGGTAAAAGGAACTGAAGCTTTCTTT | CASSLGPTVKGTEAFF
TRBJ2-3 | 16 | NA | TRBV27 | TRBD2 | TGTGCCAGCAGTCTCGTAGCGGGGGGGAGCACAGATACGCAGTATTTT | CASSLVAGGSTDTQYF
TRBJ2-7 | 13 | NA | TRBV19 | TRBD1 | TGTGCCAGCCGGGACAGGGGTATCCACGAGCAGTACTTC | CASRDRGIHEQYF
TRBJ2-3 | 21 | once | TRBV14 | TRBD2 | TGTGCCAGCAGCCAACGGCGGGAGGGGCTCACACGGATTTCTAGCACAGATACGCAGTATTTT | CASSQRREGLTRISSTDTQYF
TRBJ2-5 | 16 | NA | TRBV4-1 | TRBD2 | TGCGCCAGCAGCCAAGATGGTGAAGGGAGGGAAGAGACCCAGTACTTC | CASSQDGEGREETQYF
TRBJ2-3 | 18 | once | TRBV7-8 | TRBD1 | TGTGCCAGCAGCCACACTGCCCAGACAGGGGGTAGCACAGATACGCAGTATTTT | CASSHTAQTGGSTDTQYF
TRBJ1-2 | 15 | NA | TRBV27 | TRBD1 | TGTGCCAGCAGTTTAGGGTACGGACAGGGAGATGGCTACACCTTC | CASSLGYGQGDGYTF
TRBJ2-5 | 17 | NA | TRBV11-2 | TRBD2 | TGTGCCAGCAGCTTGACAGGACTAGCGGGGGACTTAGAGACCCAGTACTTC | CASSLTGLAGDLETQYF